The TCR beta chain described here comes from a study of regulatory T cells in long-lasting Graves disease. Study findings and constraints: Compared with new cases, persistent Graves' patients showed reduced TCR diversity.

The TCR beta library used iRepertoire HTBI primers with Arm-PCR amplification of CDR3. Each CDR3 protein is one row after TCRdb ran MiXCR on the multiplex PCR reads. The table has about 220,000 distinct CDR3 sequences, approximately 18% seen once. This clonotype was found a few times. Its antigen remains unidentified. Described time point: newly diagnosed GD, antithyroid drugs for less than 3 months. The TCR library was made from RNA extracted from PBMCs. The length of the CDR3 is 16 residues. J lost 7 bases, V lost 6 bases, and 11 bases had no gene match. Germline V CDR1 and CDR2: MNHEY, SMNVEV (reference sequence). These data also formed part of another study, on T cells in Graves' hyperthyroidism and ophthalmopathy.

The receptor was derived from a woman aged 25-40 years with Graves disease. The chain has TRBV27 and TRBJ1-4; TRBD1 matches at 10 bases. Here the sequenced sample was peripheral blood mononuclear cells (PBMCs), taken at new diagnosis, from a patient treated with antithyroid drugs. CDR3 nucleotide sequence: TGTGCCAGCAGGGAGAGGACAGGGGGACCTCTTGAAAAACTGTTTTTT. Translating it yields CASRERTGGPLEKLFF.